These 20 T cell receptor beta chains were sequenced from one sample in a study of T cells after yellow fever vaccination. TCRdb reanalysed the 5' RACE reads using MiXCR and keeps one entry per CDR3 protein. The sample includes 240,000 or so distinct CDR3 sequences, less than 8.5% of them seen just once. The sample consisted of CD4+ T cells sorted from PBMCs, taken 15 days after the yellow fever booster vaccination. The receptors come from a man aged 30 to 39 who received the YFV17D yellow fever vaccine.

CDR3 nucleotides: TGTGCCAGCAGCCAAGTGGGACTAGCGGGGTTTAGCTCCTACAATGAGCAGTTCTTC. This encodes CASSQVGLAGFSSYNEQFF. The chain uses TRBV4-2 and TRBJ2-1; TRBD2 matches at 13 bases. V dropped 1 base and J dropped 0; count of bases not matched to a gene: 6. The CDR3 length is 19 residues. Germline-derived CDR1 and CDR2 are LGHNA and YNFKEQ.

This clonotype occurred a few times. This rearrangement joins TRBV28 to TRBJ2-7; 7 bases agree with TRBD1. The CDR3 is made up of 15 amino acids. The trim removed 6 bases at V and 8 bases at J, leaving 16 bases unmatched. Germline-derived CDR1 and CDR2 are MDHEN and SYDVKM. Written as DNA, the CDR3 is TGTGCCAGCAGCATCCCGACAGGGATACTTCACAAGCAGTACTTC. Its translation: CASSIPTGILHKQYF.

This clonotype was counted between two and nine times. This chain links TRBV4-3 with TRBJ2-7; D gene uncertain. Germline CDR1 reads LGHNA; CDR2 reads YSLEER. This CDR3 has 15 residues. The V and J ends lost 1 base and 5 bases respectively, with 15 bases between them. CDR3: CASSQGFRWKHEQYF. DNA of the CDR3: TGCGCCAGCAGCCAAGGTTTTAGATGGAAGCACGAGCAGTACTTC.

This clonotype came up many times. The chain has TRBV11-2 and TRBJ2-4; D is unclear. With 2 bases removed from V and 0 bases from J, the gap between germline ends came to 17 bases. Germline CDR1 reads SGHAT; CDR2 reads FQNNGV. This CDR3 region has 18 residues. The CDR3 reads CASSLFFRTDLAKNIQYF. CDR3 bases: TGTGCCAGCAGCTTATTCTTCCGTACGGATCTAGCCAAAAACATTCAGTACTTC.

This clonotype has just a few counts. The V and J genes are TRBV18 and TRBJ2-6; D is perhaps TRBD2 (6 bases). V was clipped by 3 bases and J by 9 bases, with 15 bases between them. The CDR3 covers 15 residues. The germline gives CDR1 KGHSH, CDR2 LQKENI. CDR3 nucleotides: TGTGCCAGCTCACCTTCCGACGGGGGAGACAACGTCCTGACTTTC. Translating gives CASSPSDGGDNVLTF.

The genes are TRBV19 and TRBJ2-5, with 10 bases aligning to TRBD2. The CDR3 totals 17 residues. J lost 2 bases, V lost 1 base, and 7 bases had no gene match. Germline V gene data show CDR1 as LNHDA and CDR2 as SQIVND (reference sequence). The CDR3 reads CASSIGLAGVRQETQYF. Here the CDR3 DNA reads TGTGCCAGTAGTATAGGCCTAGCGGGAGTACGGCAAGAGACCCAGTACTTC. Complete variable domain (other parts from reference TRBV19 and TRBJ2-5): DGGITQSPKYLFRKEGQNVTLSCEQNLNHDAMYWYRQDPGQGLRLIYYSQIVNDFQKGDIAEGYSVSREKKESFPLTVTSAQKNPTAFYLCASSIGLAGVRQETQYFGPGTRLLVL.

The rearrangement links TRBV20-1 to TRBJ2-7; D is uncertain. Trimming took off 7 bases at V and 4 bases at J, with 11 bases between the two ends. Germline V gene data show CDR1 as DFQATT and CDR2 as SNEGSKA (reference sequence). The CDR3 is made up of 11 amino acids. For the CDR3, the DNA is TGCAGTGTCGTTCTAGGGTACGAGCAGTACTTC. It is translated as CSVVLGYEQYF.

There are a few counts of this clonotype. The J gene is TRBJ2-7, the V gene TRBV6-2 or TRBV6-3; no reliable D call. CDR3 length: 14 residues. Germline CDR1 and CDR2: MNHEY and SVGEGT. V was cut by 0 bases and J by 0 bases, with 6 bases left in between. This CDR3 is CASSYSRGSYEQYF. DNA of the CDR3: TGTGCCAGCAGTTACTCCCGCGGCTCCTACGAGCAGTACTTC.

This clonotype has only a few counts. The chain carries TRBV4-1 and TRBJ2-3, with D possibly matching TRBD2 (6 bases). The germline CDR1 and CDR2 sequences are MGHRA and YSYEKL. V lost 4 bases, J lost 6 bases, and 11 bases lay in between. CDR3 length equals 13 residues. The CDR3 is CASSPRRGDTQYF. Written as DNA, the CDR3 is TGCGCCAGCAGCCCCCGCCGGGGGGATACGCAGTATTTT.

This clonotype was observed a few times. This chain joins TRBV20-1 and TRBJ1-6, with D maybe TRBD1 (6 bases). V gave up 0 bases and J gave up 7 bases, with 13 bases separating them. This CDR3 is built from 15 residues. Germline-derived CDR1 and CDR2 are DFQATT and SNEGSKA (reference sequence). CDR3: CSAREGGGLNSPLHF. The CDR3, as DNA: TGCAGTGCTAGAGAAGGGGGGGGATTGAATTCACCCCTCCACTTT.

A note on this clonotype: The junction does not match germline at one end; this may be a read error. The chain has TRBV19 and TRBJ2-3; either TRBD1 or TRBD2 may supply D (5 bases each). Germline assignment: CDR1 LNHDA and CDR2 SQIVND (reference sequence). CDR3 size: 10 residues. The CDR3 region is CAGRMGPPAF. CDR3 coding DNA: TGTGCCGGACGGATGGGACCCCCCGCTTTT. The full variable domain, in which reference TRBV19 and TRBJ2-3 provide the parts outside the CDR3, is DGGITQSPKYLFRKEGQNVTLSCEQNLNHDAMYWYRQDPGQGLRLIYYSQIVNDFQKGDIAEGYSVSREKKESFPLTVTSAQKNPTAFYLCAGRMGPPAFGPGTRLTVL.

This clonotype was picked up many times. This rearrangement joins TRBV20-1 to TRBJ2-1, with 8 bases matching TRBD1. The V and J ends lost 5 bases and 8 bases, in that order; junction bases with no gene match: 11. The germline gives CDR1 DFQATT, CDR2 SNEGSKA (reference sequence). CDR3 length equals 14 residues. CDR3 coding DNA: TGCAGTGCTTTGGACAGGGCCATTAGGGATGAGCAGTTCTTC. The encoded protein is CSALDRAIRDEQFF.

In DNA, the CDR3 is TGTGCCAGCAGCCAAGAACACCTCAATGAGCAGTTCTTC. It codes for CASSQEHLNEQFF. V is TRBV4-2 and J is TRBJ2-1, with D hard to call. The germline gives CDR1 LGHNA, CDR2 YNFKEQ. V was cut by 0 bases and J by 6 bases, with 6 bases left in between. This CDR3 is built from 13 residues.

The chain has TRBV4-2 and TRBJ2-1; TRBD2 is a possible D gene (7 bases). The CDR3 runs to 16 residues. The V gene lost 4 bases and the J gene lost 6 bases, with 19 bases spanning the gap. Germline CDR1 LGHNA, CDR2 YNFKEQ. The CDR3 DNA sequence: TGTGCCAGCAGCCCCTCGGGGGGCGGCCGGAGCAATGAGCAGTTCTTC. It encodes CASSPSGGGRSNEQFF.

The CDR3 nucleotides read TGCGCCAGCAGCTTAGTACAGGGTGGTCAGCCCCAGCATTTT. It yields the protein CASSLVQGGQPQHF. This chain links TRBV5-1 with TRBJ1-5; maybe TRBD1 (6 bases). The CDR3 sequence is 14 residues long. From germline, CDR1 is SGHRS and CDR2 YFSETQ. The V end was cut by 2 bases, the J end by 6 bases, with 12 bases between.

In its sample, this clonotype was seen a few times. This chain links TRBV30 with TRBJ1-5; 8 bases fit TRBD1. The CDR3 extends over 15 amino acids. Germline CDR1 is GTSNPN and CDR2 is SVGIG (reference sequence). Trimming removed 2 bases from V and 4 bases from J; junction bases left unmatched: 7. CDR3 residues: CAWSYPGGWNQPQHF. The CDR3 coding sequence is TGTGCCTGGAGTTATCCAGGGGGCTGGAATCAGCCCCAGCATTTT.

This chain connects TRBV21-1 to TRBJ2-7. TRBV21-1 is classified as a pseudogene. The CDR3 is made up of 14 amino acids. The CDR3 is CASSHSLPAYEQYF. The CDR3 bases are TGTGCCAGCAGCCACAGTTTGCCCGCCTACGAGCAGTACTTC.

This clonotype was detected only a few times. The chain uses TRBV18 and TRBJ2-1, with TRBD2 identical over 11 bases. With 0 bases clipped from V and 7 bases from J, the junction kept 5 bases outside the gene matches. Germline lookup yields CDR1 KGHSH and CDR2 LQKENI. This CDR3 is 16 amino acids long. The CDR3 nucleotides read TGTGCCAGCTCACCACCGATCCTAGCGGGAGGAAATGAGCAGTTCTTC. Encoded protein: CASSPPILAGGNEQFF.

This chain links TRBV20-1 with TRBJ1-4; D perhaps matches TRBD1 (5 bases). Looked up from germline, CDR1 is DFQATT and CDR2 is SNEGSKA (reference sequence). V shed 6 bases and J shed 8 bases, with 13 bases lying between them. The CDR3 spans 12 residues. The CDR3 DNA is TGCAGTGCAAGGGGTAAAGACGAAAAACTGTTTTTT. It encodes CSARGKDEKLFF.

With respect to this clonotype: A junction boundary mismatches the germline segment, possibly from a read error. V gene TRBV29-1 combines with J gene TRBJ2-3; D may be TRBD1 or TRBD2 (5 bases each). Per the germline V gene, CDR1 is SQVTM and CDR2 is ANQGSEA. The CDR3 has 15 residues. CDR3 bases: TGCAGCGTGCTGGGGCTGCGTGCTAGCATAGATACGCAGTATTTT. Amino acids: CSVLGLRASIDTQYF.